The clone carrying this T cell receptor (beta chain) was detected many times. Its antigen is still unknown. From RNA transcripts, TCR beta CDR3 regions were amplified. During a first-round RT-PCR of the TCR CDR3, the HTBI primer set was used. Each CDR3 protein is one row after TCRdb ran MiXCR on the multiplex PCR reads. Among fewer than 900,000 distinct CDR3 sequences listed, about 19% were seen once. The source of the sample is a study of T cells in Graves' hyperthyroidism and ophthalmopathy. PBMCs were sourced from roughly 10 ml fresh peripheral blood. Broader study findings: Model predictions of ophthalmopathy came a median approximately 6.2 months before onset.

Trimming pared 3 bases from V and 1 base from J, leaving 15 bases between. The germline V gene encodes CDR1 SGDLS and CDR2 YYNGEE. The CDR3 has 16 residues. This receptor was obtained from a woman aged 50 to 65 with Graves' hyperthyroidism that later progressed to Graves' ophthalmopathy. The rearrangement joins TRBV9 to TRBJ2-3, with D unclear. Sequencing was performed on blood. CDR3 DNA: TGTGCCAGCAGCGCAACTCGGGCAGGCCGCACAGATACGCAGTATTTT. Protein product: CASSATRAGRTDTQYF.